These 8 T cell receptor beta chains were all obtained from the same sample, sequenced in a study of a mutant IDH1 vaccine in newly diagnosed glioma (dated by TCRdb to the early 2020s). The time point label for this specimen denotes: week 23, last vaccination. Each vaccine dose was 300 ug of a 20-mer mutant IDH1 peptide in Montanide, given subcutaneously with topical imiquimod. Their antigens remain unidentified. Library preparation used the immunoSEQ multiplex PCR assay. TCRdb obtained this table from immuneACCESS and retained in-frame rearrangements with V and J assigned. These tables miss some clones; where compared with another copy, unresolved V genes account for less than half of the shortfall, and the remainder is unexplained. The sample records around 56,000 clones, roughly 81% of which are singletons. The top ten constitute approximately 7.6% of the sample. The sequences come from PBMCs, collected from a glioma patient whose treatment included an IDH1 peptide vaccine. These receptors were taken from a middle-aged woman with glioma. Some clones in this sample may be carry-over from other donors' samples.

This clone appeared a single time. The rearrangement uses TRBV6-1 and TRBJ1-1; D may be TRBD1 (5 bases). Deletions cut 1 base from V and 6 bases from J, with 18 bases between. Per germline, CDR1 MNHNS and CDR2 SASEGT. The CDR3 length is 16 residues. CDR3 region: CASSEEQQVFRPEAFF. CDR3 in DNA: TGTGCCAGCAGTGAAGAGCAACAGGTTTTTAGACCTGAAGCTTTCTTT.

This chain uses TRBV2 with TRBJ2-7, with D possibly TRBD2 on 6 matching bases. CDR1 is SNHLY and CDR2 is FYNNEI in the germline V gene. The CDR3 contains 14 residues. Trimming left V 6 bases short and J 6 bases short, with 18 bases between. The CDR3 loop reads CASSGRVTRVEQYF. The CDR3 DNA follows: TGTGCCAGCAGCGGGCGGGTGACTAGGGTCGAGCAGTACTTC.

CDR3 coding DNA: TGCAGCGCGCTACTCGGACAGTACAATGAGCAGTTCTTC. Its translation is CSALLGQYNEQFF. V is TRBV29-1 and J is TRBJ2-1, with D maybe TRBD1 (6 bases). Germline V gene lookup returns CDR1 SQVTM and CDR2 ANQGSEA. Trimming took off 7 bases at V and 4 bases at J, with 14 bases between the two ends. The CDR3 is 13 residues long.

The V and J genes are TRBV6-5 and TRBJ1-2; D gene unclear. The germline CDR1 and CDR2 sequences are MNHEY and SVGAGI. This CDR3 has 14 amino acids. V shed 4 bases and J shed 9 bases, with 18 bases lying between them. CDR3 sequence: CASSSRPRILRYTF. CDR3 nucleotide sequence: TGTGCCAGCAGTTCCCGACCCAGGATCTTACGCTACACCTTC.

Remarks on this clone: Relative to the germline gene, one junction end is altered; a read error may explain this. V gene TRBV7-7 combines with J gene TRBJ2-2, with D perhaps given as TRBD1 or TRBD2 (5 bases each). This CDR3 comprises 14 residues. CDR1 is SSHAT, CDR2 FNYEAQ, per germline (reference sequence). The CDR3 DNA sequence: TGTGCTAGCAGCCGGGACGGGAACACCGGGGAGCTGTTTTTT. Amino acids: CASSRDGNTGELFF.

The chain employs TRBV2 and TRBJ1-2; a weak D match, TRBD1 (5 bases). The germline gives CDR1 SNHLY, CDR2 FYNNEI. The CDR3 consists of 14 residues. V was cut by 5 bases and J by 5 bases, with 15 bases left in between. The CDR3 sequence is CASSPGLGGYGYTF. CDR3 DNA sequence: TGTGCCAGCAGTCCCGGGCTCGGGGGGTATGGCTACACCTTC.

The chain joins TRBV9 to TRBJ2-2, with unresolved D. Germline values: CDR1 SGDLS, CDR2 YYNGEE. There are 11 residues in the CDR3. The V end lost 2 bases, the J end lost 7 bases, and 3 bases lay between the germline ends. As DNA, the CDR3 is TGTGCCAGCAGCGTCCGCGGGGAGCTGTTTTTT. Translation gives CASSVRGELFF. The full variable domain, rest sourced from reference TRBV9 and TRBJ2-2, is DSGVTQTPKHLITATGQRVTLRCSPRSGDLSVYWYQQSLDQGLQFLIQYYNGEERAKGNILERFSAQQFPDLHSELNLSSLELGDSALYFCASSVRGELFFGEGSRLTVL.

This chain connects TRBV5-6 to TRBJ1-1; maybe TRBD1 (6 bases). Trimming removed 0 bases at V and 11 bases at J, with 11 bases between. This CDR3 region has 12 residues. Per germline, CDR1 SGHDT and CDR2 YYEEEE. The CDR3 reads CASSLGTGQAFF. The CDR3 DNA is TGTGCCAGCAGCTTGGGAACAGGGCAGGCTTTCTTT.